Here is one T cell receptor beta chain with its context. The V end was cut by 0 bases, the J end by 4 bases, with 16 bases between. CDR3 length equals 16 residues. The germline V gene has CDR1 SGHKS and CDR2 YYEKEE (reference sequence). These data originate in a study of control samples from healthy donors and cancer patients. Produced via immunoSEQ multiplex PCR; TCRdb's table is partial and in-frame only. The repertoire consists of 85,000 to 90,000 clones, with about 85% occurring once and the leading ten covering 2% to 2.5%. Input material: blood. The clonotype comes from a middle-aged woman in good health. V usage is TRBV5-5 and J usage is TRBJ1-2; D is ambiguous. CDR3 sequence: CASSLVANVEIYGYTF. Written as DNA, the CDR3 is TGTGCCAGCAGCTTGGTTGCGAATGTTGAGATCTATGGCTACACCTTC.